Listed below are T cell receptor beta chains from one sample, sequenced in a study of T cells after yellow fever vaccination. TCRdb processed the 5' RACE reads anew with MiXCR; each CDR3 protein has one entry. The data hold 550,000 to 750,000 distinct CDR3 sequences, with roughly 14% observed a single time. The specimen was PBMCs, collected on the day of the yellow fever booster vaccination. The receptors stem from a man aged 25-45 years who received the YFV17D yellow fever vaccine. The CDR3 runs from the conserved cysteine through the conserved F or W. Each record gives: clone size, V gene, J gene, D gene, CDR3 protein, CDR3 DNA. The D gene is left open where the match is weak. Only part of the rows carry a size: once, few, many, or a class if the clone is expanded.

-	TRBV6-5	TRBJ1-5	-	CASSYTKTPGGGQPQHF	TGTGCCAGCAGCTACACCAAGACACCCGGTGGCGGTCAGCCCCAGCATTTT
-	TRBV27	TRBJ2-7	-	CASRGPLRGYEQYF	TGTGCCAGCAGGGGACCTCTAAGGGGCTACGAGCAGTACTTC
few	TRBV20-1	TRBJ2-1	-	CSVAGNNEQFF	TGCAGTGTGGCCGGTAACAATGAGCAGTTCTTC
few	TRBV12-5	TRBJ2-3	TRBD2	CASGLETLAGATDTQYF	TGTGCTAGTGGTTTGGAGACCCTAGCGGGAGCTACAGATACGCAGTATTTT
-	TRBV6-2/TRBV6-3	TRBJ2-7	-	CASSWDSNEQYF	TGTGCCAGCAGCTGGGACTCCAACGAGCAGTACTTC
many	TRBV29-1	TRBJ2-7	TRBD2	CSVDVAGSDYEQYF	TGCAGCGTTGATGTAGCGGGTAGTGATTACGAGCAGTACTTC
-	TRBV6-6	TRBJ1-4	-	CASKSLQEKLFF	TGTGCCAGCAAGTCGCTGCAAGAAAAACTGTTTTTT
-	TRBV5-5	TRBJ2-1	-	CASSLVLVNEQFF	TGTGCCAGCAGCTTGGTGCTAGTCAATGAGCAGTTCTTC
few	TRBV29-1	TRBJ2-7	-	CSVKAGQTGSYEQYF	TGCAGCGTGAAAGCCGGACAAACCGGCTCCTACGAGCAGTACTTC
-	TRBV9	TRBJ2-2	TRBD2	CASSVELARNTGELFF	TGTGCCAGCAGCGTAGAACTAGCGAGGAACACCGGGGAGCTGTTTTTT
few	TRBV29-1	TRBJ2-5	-	CSVVGETQYF	TGCAGCGTTGTAGGGGAGACCCAGTACTTC
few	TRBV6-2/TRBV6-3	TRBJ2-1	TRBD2	CASTQTSLEQFF	TGTGCCAGCACTCAGACTAGCTTGGAGCAGTTCTTC
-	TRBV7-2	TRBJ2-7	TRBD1	CASSFGTGTRSNYEQYF	TGTGCCAGCAGCTTTGGGACAGGGACCCGATCCAACTACGAGCAGTACTTC
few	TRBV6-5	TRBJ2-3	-	CASSYWFGRGDTQYF	TGTGCCAGCAGTTACTGGTTCGGCCGTGGGGATACGCAGTATTTT
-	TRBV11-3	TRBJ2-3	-	CASSLVLQPRLTDTQYF	TGTGCCAGCAGCTTAGTCTTGCAGCCCCGACTCACAGATACGCAGTATTTT
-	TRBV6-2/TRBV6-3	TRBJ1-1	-	CASTRQKNTEAFF	TGTGCCAGCACCCGACAGAAGAACACTGAAGCTTTCTTT
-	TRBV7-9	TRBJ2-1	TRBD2	CASGLGPPLYNEQFF	TGTGCCAGCGGACTAGGGCCTCCCCTTTACAATGAGCAGTTCTTC
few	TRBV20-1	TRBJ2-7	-	CSAETEYEQYF	TGCAGTGCTGAAACAGAGTACGAGCAGTACTTC
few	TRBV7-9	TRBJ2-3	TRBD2	CASPQTGTSFTDTQYF	TGTGCCAGCCCGCAAACCGGGACTAGCTTCACAGATACGCAGTATTTT
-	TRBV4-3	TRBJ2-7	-	CASSQAAGRYEQYF	TGCGCCAGCAGCCAAGCGGCAGGACGGTACGAGCAGTACTTC
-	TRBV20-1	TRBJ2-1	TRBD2	CSGRTNNEQFF	TGCAGCGGGAGGACAAACAATGAGCAGTTCTTC
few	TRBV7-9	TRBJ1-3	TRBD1	CASSFPPRGAGNTIYF	TGTGCCAGCAGCTTTCCACCCAGGGGGGCTGGAAACACCATATATTTT
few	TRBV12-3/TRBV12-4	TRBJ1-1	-	CASSYSREGTEAFF	TGTGCCAGCAGCTATTCGCGCGAGGGCACTGAAGCTTTCTTT
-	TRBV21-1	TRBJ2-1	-	CASSALRLLAGVLGNEQFF	TGTGCCAGCAGCGCCCTCAGGCTACTAGCGGGAGTCCTTGGGAATGAGCAGTTCTTC
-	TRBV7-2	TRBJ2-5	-	CASSWAVQETQYF	TGTGCCAGCAGCTGGGCAGTTCAAGAGACCCAGTACTTC
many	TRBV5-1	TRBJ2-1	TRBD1	CASSLALTGGEGEQFF	TGCGCCAGCAGCTTGGCCCTGACAGGGGGTGAGGGTGAGCAGTTCTTC
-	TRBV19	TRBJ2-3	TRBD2	CASMRGAGGASSTDTQYF	TGTGCCAGTATGCGGGGAGCGGGAGGTGCCTCTAGCACAGATACGCAGTATTTT
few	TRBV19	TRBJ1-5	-	CASGDVGQPQHF	TGTGCCAGCGGGGATGTGGGTCAGCCCCAGCATTTT
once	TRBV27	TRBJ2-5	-	CASSLVSGNEQETQYF	TGTGCCAGCAGTTTGGTTTCGGGGAATGAACAAGAGACCCAGTACTTC
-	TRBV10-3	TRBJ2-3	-	CAISEGGLTYDTQYF	TGTGCCATCAGTGAGGGGGGCCTGACGTACGATACGCAGTATTTT
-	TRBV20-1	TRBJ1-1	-	CSARIRTNTEAFF	TGCAGTGCTAGAATACGGACGAACACTGAAGCTTTCTTT
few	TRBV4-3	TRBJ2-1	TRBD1	CASSQRQGFNEQFF	TGCGCCAGCAGCCAGAGACAGGGATTCAATGAGCAGTTCTTC
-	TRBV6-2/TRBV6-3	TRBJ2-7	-	CASSRGFQEQYF	TGTGCCAGCAGTCGGGGTTTCCAGGAGCAGTACTTC
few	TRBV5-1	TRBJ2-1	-	CASSVGGLNEQFF	TGCGCCAGCAGCGTCGGTGGGCTCAATGAGCAGTTCTTC
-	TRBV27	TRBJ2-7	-	CASSLGSGYEQYF	TGTGCCAGCAGTTTGGGCAGCGGATACGAGCAGTACTTC
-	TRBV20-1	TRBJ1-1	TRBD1	CSATQTGNTEAFF	TGCAGTGCCACGCAGACAGGGAATACTGAAGCTTTCTTT
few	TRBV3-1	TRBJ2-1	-	CASSQARGIGEEQFF	TGTGCCAGCAGCCAAGCTAGGGGGATAGGGGAGGAGCAGTTCTTC
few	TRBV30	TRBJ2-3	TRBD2	CAWSRSSGRAITQYF	TGTGCCTGGAGTAGATCTAGCGGGAGGGCCATTACGCAGTATTTT
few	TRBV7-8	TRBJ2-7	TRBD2	CASSDRLAGVLYEQYF	TGTGCCAGCAGCGATAGACTAGCGGGAGTTTTATACGAGCAGTACTTC
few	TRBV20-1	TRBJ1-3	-	CSARGDGRNTIYF	TGCAGTGCTAGGGGGGACGGCCGAAACACCATATATTTT
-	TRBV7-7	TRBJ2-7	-	CAPSPRARYEQYF	TGTGCCCCCAGCCCCAGGGCGAGGTACGAGCAGTACTTC
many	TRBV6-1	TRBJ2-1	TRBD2	CASGSGLAGYEQFF	TGTGCCAGCGGGTCGGGACTAGCGGGATATGAGCAGTTCTTC
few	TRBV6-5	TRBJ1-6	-	CASSFRGVNSPLHF	TGTGCCAGCAGTTTCCGTGGTGTTAATTCACCCCTCCACTTT
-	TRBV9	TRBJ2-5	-	CASSPQSSTKETQYF	TGTGCCAGCAGCCCGCAAAGTAGTACCAAAGAGACCCAGTACTTC
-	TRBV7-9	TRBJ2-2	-	CASSFYGALDTGELFF	TGTGCCAGCAGCTTTTATGGAGCACTCGACACCGGGGAGCTGTTTTTT
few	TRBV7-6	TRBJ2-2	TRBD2	CASSNLAGGPRGELFF	TGTGCCAGCAGCAACCTAGCGGGAGGCCCCCGCGGGGAGCTGTTTTTT
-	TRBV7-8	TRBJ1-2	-	CASSPGGLNYGYTF	TGTGCCAGCAGCCCCGGGGGACTTAACTATGGCTACACCTTC
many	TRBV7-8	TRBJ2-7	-	CASSPDRYEQYF	TGTGCCAGCAGCCCGGACCGTTACGAGCAGTACTTC
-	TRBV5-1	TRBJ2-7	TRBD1	CASSLQGVSYEQYF	TGCGCCAGCAGCTTGCAGGGGGTCTCCTACGAGCAGTACTTC
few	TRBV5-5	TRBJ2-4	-	CASSLARALGALDIQYF	TGTGCCAGCAGCTTGGCCCGGGCCTTGGGGGCGTTAGACATTCAGTACTTC